This TCR beta chain is from a study of spatial heterogeneity in lung cancer. By sample fraction, this clonotype is medium-sized (0.01 to 0.1%). Its target is not known. A unique molecular identifier was attached to every TCR cDNA molecule. TCRdb reanalysed the 5' RACE reads using MiXCR and keeps one entry per CDR3 protein. The table shows 3,500 to 4,000 distinct CDR3 sequences, with about 9.4% occurring only once. Study-wide results and caveats: Tracking of tumor mutation counts was seen in expanded intratumoral alpha and beta TCR counts. Estimation of coverage gave values of 6.5% to 7.5% for alpha and around 14% for beta chains in tumor T cells.

Germline V gene sequence: CDR1 MDHEN, CDR2 SYDVKM. With V trimmed by 5 bases and J by 1 base, 8 bases remained unmatched. The CDR3 spans 16 residues. The sample's time point: sample taken at primary tumor resection. Samples came from 72 TRACERx patients with untreated early-stage lung cancer. This clonotype originated in a female donor with early-stage non-small cell lung cancer. This sample comprised lung tumor tissue, obtained at surgery. The chain is built from TRBV28 and TRBJ1-5, with 7 bases identical to TRBD1. CDR3 nucleotide sequence: TGTGCCAGCAGTCATAACAGGGGAGGAAGCAATCAGCCCCAGCATTTT. Its translation: CASSHNRGGSNQPQHF.